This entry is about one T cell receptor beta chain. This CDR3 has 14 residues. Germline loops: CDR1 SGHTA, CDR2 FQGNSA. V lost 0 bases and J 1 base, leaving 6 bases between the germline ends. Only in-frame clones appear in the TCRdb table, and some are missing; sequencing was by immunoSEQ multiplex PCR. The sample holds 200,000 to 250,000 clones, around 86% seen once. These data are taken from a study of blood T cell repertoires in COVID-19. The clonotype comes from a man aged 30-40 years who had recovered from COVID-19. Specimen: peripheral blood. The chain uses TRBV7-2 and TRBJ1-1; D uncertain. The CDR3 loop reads CASSLAAPNTEAFF. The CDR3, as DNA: TGTGCCAGCAGCTTAGCCGCGCCGAACACTGAAGCTTTCTTT.